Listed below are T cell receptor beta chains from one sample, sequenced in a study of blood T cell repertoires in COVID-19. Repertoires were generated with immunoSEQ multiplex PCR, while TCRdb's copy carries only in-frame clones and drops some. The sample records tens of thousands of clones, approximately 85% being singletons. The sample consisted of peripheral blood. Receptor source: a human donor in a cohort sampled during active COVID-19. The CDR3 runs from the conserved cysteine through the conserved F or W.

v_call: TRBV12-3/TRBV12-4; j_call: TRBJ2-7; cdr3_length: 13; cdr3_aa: CASSFYDRGEQYF
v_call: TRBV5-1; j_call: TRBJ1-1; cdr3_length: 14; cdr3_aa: CASSLTQMNTEAFF
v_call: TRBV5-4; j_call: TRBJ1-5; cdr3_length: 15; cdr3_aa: CASSQGQGSNQPQHF
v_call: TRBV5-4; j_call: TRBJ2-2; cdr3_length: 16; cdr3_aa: CASSPPGTFPTGELFF
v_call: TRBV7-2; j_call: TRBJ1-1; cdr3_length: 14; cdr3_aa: CASSRDMGVGDAFF
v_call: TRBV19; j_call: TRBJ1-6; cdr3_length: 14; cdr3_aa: CASSMWAERSPLHF
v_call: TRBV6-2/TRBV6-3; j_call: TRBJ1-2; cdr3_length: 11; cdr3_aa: CASSSGPGYTF
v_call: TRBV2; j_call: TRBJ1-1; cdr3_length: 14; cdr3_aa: CASRHGQLNTEAFF
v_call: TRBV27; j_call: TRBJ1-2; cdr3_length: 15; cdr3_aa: CASSLVPSANYGYTF
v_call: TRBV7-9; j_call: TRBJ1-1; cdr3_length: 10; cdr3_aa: CASGLAQAFF
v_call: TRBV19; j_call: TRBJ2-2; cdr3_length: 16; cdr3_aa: CASSIGTNLNTGELFF
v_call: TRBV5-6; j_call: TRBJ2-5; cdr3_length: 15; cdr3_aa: CASSFTVTHQETQYF
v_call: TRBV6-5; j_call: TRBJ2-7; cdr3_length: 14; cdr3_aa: CASSYGSSGYEQYF